This is a list of T cell receptor beta chains from one sample in a study of blood T cell repertoires in COVID-19. Repertoires were generated with immunoSEQ multiplex PCR, while TCRdb's copy carries only in-frame clones and drops some. Here the sample spans 71,000 or so clones, about 79% being singletons. The sequencing sample was made of peripheral blood. The origin of the receptors is a man aged 65 to 79 with acute or convalescent COVID-19. Each CDR3 is given with its conserved first and last residue. D genes are given only for firm matches. Expanded clones get a size class; other rows say once, few or many, or leave the size out.

CDR3nt,CDR3aa,abundance,v_gene,d_gene,j_gene
TGTGCCAGTAGCAGACAGGGGCCTGGAAACACCATATATTTT,CASSRQGPGNTIYF,-,TRBV19,TRBD1,TRBJ1-3
TGTGCCAGCAGCCAAGGGGCCGAGCAGTACTTC,CASSQGAEQYF,-,TRBV4-2,-,TRBJ2-7
TGTGCCAGCAGCTTGTTACCTAACGGGGAGCTGTTTTTT,CASSLLPNGELFF,-,TRBV5-6,-,TRBJ2-2
TGTGCCACCCCAATAAGGCCCAGGCCTCACGCGGGAGTTACCTGGGGCTACACCTTC,CATPIRPRPHAGVTWGYTF,-,TRBV24-1,-,TRBJ1-2
TGTGCCAGCTCACAGCAGGCCTACGAGCAGTACTTC,CASSQQAYEQYF,-,TRBV18,-,TRBJ2-7
TGTGCCAGCTCACCCCTGGCAACAGGCTCATCCTCTGGAAACACCATATATTTT,CASSPLATGSSSGNTIYF,-,TRBV18,-,TRBJ1-3
TGTGCCAGCAGCCGAGTGTCCTACGAGCAGTACTTC,CASSRVSYEQYF,-,TRBV3-1/TRBV3-2,-,TRBJ2-7
TGTGCCAGCAGCTTAAGGGGCGGTTCCTACAATGAGCAGTTCTTC,CASSLRGGSYNEQFF,many,TRBV7-3,-,TRBJ2-1
TGTGCCAGCAGTCCTAGCGGGAGCTCCTACGAGCAGTACTTC,CASSPSGSSYEQYF,-,TRBV3-1/TRBV3-2,TRBD2,TRBJ2-7
TGTGCCAGCAGTTCCGCAGGGGCCGACTATGGCTACACCTTC,CASSSAGADYGYTF,once,TRBV28,-,TRBJ1-2
TGTGCCTGGTGGTTGTCAGGGAACACTGAAGCTTTCTTT,CAWWLSGNTEAFF,-,TRBV30,-,TRBJ1-1
TGTGCCAGCAGCAGGGACAGGGACTCGTCTGGAAACACCATATATTTT,CASSRDRDSSGNTIYF,-,TRBV5-4,TRBD1,TRBJ1-3
TGTGCCAGCAGCCTCTACAGATACGAGCAGTACTTC,CASSLYRYEQYF,-,TRBV5-6,-,TRBJ2-7
TGTGCCAGCAGCGTCACAGGGGTGGGCACAGATACGCAGTATTTT,CASSVTGVGTDTQYF,once,TRBV7-3,TRBD1,TRBJ2-3